The following is a TCR beta chain sequence with its context. This CDR3 has 15 amino acids. V shed 3 bases, J shed 2 bases, and the junction held 3 bases outside the gene matches. Germline CDR1 is SGHAT and CDR2 is FQNNGV. This sample is drawn from a study of shared clonotypes between healthy human individuals. Profiled with immunoSEQ multiplex PCR; TCRdb holds only in-frame clones, not every one. Altogether some 490,000 clones are present, 65% to 85% being singletons, with the ten largest covering about an eighth. V gene TRBV11-2 combines with J gene TRBJ2-3; TRBD1 aligns across 9 bases. This clonotype was obtained from a woman in her thirties or forties in good health. Some clones in this sample may be carry-over from other donors' samples. Sequencing was done on a sample of PBMCs. CDR3 DNA sequence: TGTGCCAGCAGCTTCAGGACAGGGGACACAGATACGCAGTATTTT. Its protein is CASSFRTGDTDTQYF.